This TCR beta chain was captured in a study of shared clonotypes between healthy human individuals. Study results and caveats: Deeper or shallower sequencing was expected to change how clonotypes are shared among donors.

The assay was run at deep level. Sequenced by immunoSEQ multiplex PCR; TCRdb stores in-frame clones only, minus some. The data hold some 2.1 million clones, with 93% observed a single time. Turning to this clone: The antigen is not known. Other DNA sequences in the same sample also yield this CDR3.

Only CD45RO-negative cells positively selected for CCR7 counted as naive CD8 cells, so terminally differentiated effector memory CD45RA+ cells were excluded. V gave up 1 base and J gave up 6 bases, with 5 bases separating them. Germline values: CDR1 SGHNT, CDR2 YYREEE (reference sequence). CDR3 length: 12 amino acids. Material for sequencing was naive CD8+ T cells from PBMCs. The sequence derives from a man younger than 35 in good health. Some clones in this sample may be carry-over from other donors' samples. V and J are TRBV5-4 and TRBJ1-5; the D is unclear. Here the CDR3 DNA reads TGTGCCAGCAGCTTGAGTGGTCAGCCCCAGCATTTT. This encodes CASSLSGQPQHF. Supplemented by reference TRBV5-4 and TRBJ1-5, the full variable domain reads ETGVTQSPTHLIKTRGQQVTLRCSSQSGHNTVSWYQQALGQGPQFIFQYYREEENGRGNFPPRFSGLQFPNYSSELNVNALELDDSALYLCASSLSGQPQHFGDGTRLSIL.